This paragraph covers one T cell receptor (beta chain) sequence. The source of the sample is a study of control samples from healthy donors and cancer patients. Germline CDR1 and CDR2: ENHRY and SYGVKD. V was cut by 3 bases and J by 8 bases, with 11 bases left in between. This CDR3 contains 13 residues. Some clones are missing from TCRdb's copy, which holds only in-frame ones; the method was immunoSEQ multiplex PCR. Among roughly 100,000 clones, 80% to 90% were seen once, and the ten largest hold about 14%. Sequencing was performed on blood. This clonotype was obtained from a man aged 25-45 years in good health. The chain has TRBV10-3 and TRBJ1-3; unclear D gene. CDR3 in DNA: TGTGCCATCAGTGACAAAGGAGGAGACACCATATATTTT. Amino acids: CAISDKGGDTIYF.